The 32 T cell receptor beta chains in this list originate from one sample, sequenced in a study of cytomegalovirus exposure and HLA in healthy donors. Using immunoSEQ multiplex PCR, the repertoire was profiled, and TCRdb retains in-frame clones only, with some absent. The data contain some 60,000 clones, about 96% of them singletons. Sequenced: PBMCs. The receptors stem from a man in his late teens or twenties in good health and CMV-seronegative.

This chain links TRBV27 with TRBJ2-1, with D unclear. This CDR3 is built from 17 residues. Germline-derived CDR1 and CDR2 are MNHEY and SMNVEV (reference sequence). Trimming cost V 7 bases and J 10 bases, with 29 bases left between them. In DNA, the CDR3 is TGTGCCAGCAACCACTTATTTCCCCCGGTTTCCTCCACCGAGCAGTTCTTC. Its translation is CASNHLFPPVSSTEQFF.

The V gene is TRBV11-2, the J gene TRBJ2-7, with TRBD2 matching over 12 bases. The germline gives CDR1 SGHAT, CDR2 FQNNGV. CDR3 length: 15 residues. Trimming at V came to 4 bases and at J to 6 bases, leaving 7 bases not matched to a gene. The CDR3 sequence: CASSSGTSGWAEQYF. Written as DNA, the CDR3 is TGTGCCAGCAGCTCCGGGACTAGCGGGTGGGCCGAGCAGTACTTC.

This chain links TRBV27 with TRBJ2-1, with 14 bases that match TRBD2. The J segment lost 8 bases and the V segment lost 5 bases, leaving 8 bases of the junction unmatched. The CDR3 runs 16 residues. From germline, CDR1 is MNHEY and CDR2 SMNVEV (reference sequence). As DNA, the CDR3 is TGTGCCAGCAGTCCTAATCAGGGACTAGCGGGGGATGAGCAGTTCTTC. This translates into CASSPNQGLAGDEQFF.

This sequence joins TRBV27 and TRBJ2-5; TRBD2 might be the D (7 bases). From germline, CDR1 is MNHEY and CDR2 SMNVEV (reference sequence). V dropped 3 bases and J dropped 4 bases, with 15 bases sitting between them. This CDR3 contains 15 residues. In DNA, the CDR3 is TGTGCCAGCAGTTTTCGTGGGAGGGGGAGAGAGACCCAGTACTTC. It specifies CASSFRGRGRETQYF.

The V and J genes are TRBV20-1 and TRBJ2-7, with D tentatively TRBD1 (5 bases). V lost 5 bases to trimming and J lost 3 bases, with 8 bases between them. The CDR3 loop spans 11 amino acids. The germline V gene encodes CDR1 DFQATT and CDR2 SNEGSKA (reference sequence). CDR3 amino acids: CSAADSYEQYF. CDR3 nucleotides: TGCAGTGCTGCCGACAGCTACGAGCAGTACTTC.

This sequence joins TRBV5-5 and TRBJ2-7; 11 bases align to TRBD2. V lost 6 bases and J lost 2; bases outside the gene matches: 7. The CDR3 is 15 residues long. CDR1 and CDR2 (germline): SGHKS, YYEKEE (reference sequence). The CDR3 reads CASTPGLAATYEQYF. DNA of the CDR3: TGTGCCAGCACACCGGGACTAGCGGCGACCTACGAGCAGTACTTC. Full variable domain (missing parts from reference TRBV5-5 and TRBJ2-7): DAGVTQSPTHLIKTRGQQVTLRCSPISGHKSVSWYQQVLGQGPQFIFQYYEKEERGRGNFPDRFSARQFPNYSSELNVNALLLGDSALYLCASTPGLAATYEQYFGPGTRLTVT.

This clone appeared a single time. The chain carries TRBV5-1 and TRBJ2-1, with TRBD2 identical over 9 bases. Germline loops: CDR1 SGHRS, CDR2 YFSETQ. This CDR3 comprises 15 residues. J lost 5 bases, V lost 3 bases, and 6 bases had no gene match. In nucleotides, the CDR3 is TGCGCCAGCAGCTCCGGACTAGCGTTGAACAATGAGCAGTTCTTC. This sequence encodes CASSSGLALNNEQFF.

The chain couples TRBV9 to TRBJ2-1, with a weak D call TRBD2 (5 bases). The CDR3 sequence is 15 residues long. The V end lost 4 bases, the J end lost 5 bases, and 16 bases lay between the germline ends. Germline assignment: CDR1 SGDLS and CDR2 YYNGEE. Written as DNA, the CDR3 is TGTGCCAGCAGCTCCAGACTAAGCTGGGACAATGAGCAGTTCTTC. Its protein is CASSSRLSWDNEQFF.

The chain combines TRBV7-6 with TRBJ2-7, with D maybe TRBD2 (6 bases). CDR1 SGHVS and CDR2 FNYEAQ come from the germline V gene. The ends were cut back, 1 base at V and 3 bases at J, with 13 bases in the middle. This CDR3 has 15 residues. Written as DNA, the CDR3 is TGTGCCAGCAGCTTAGGTTCGGTCGGGGGCTACGAGCAGTACTTC. Protein sequence: CASSLGSVGGYEQYF.

V usage is TRBV5-1 and J usage is TRBJ2-7, with a weak D call TRBD1 (6 bases). Germline V lookup: CDR1 SGHRS, CDR2 YFSETQ. Trimming took off 0 bases at V and 0 bases at J, with 10 bases between the two ends. The CDR3 contains 15 residues. CDR3 residues: CASSLEGVSSYEQYF. Here the CDR3 DNA reads TGCGCCAGCAGCTTGGAGGGGGTTTCCTCCTACGAGCAGTACTTC.

This clone was picked up one time. The chain joins TRBV29-1 to TRBJ2-3; D is perhaps TRBD2 (6 bases). From germline, CDR1 is SQVTM and CDR2 ANQGSEA. Trimming took off 4 bases at V and 4 bases at J, with 18 bases between the two ends. CDR3 length equals 15 residues. DNA of the CDR3: TGCAGCGTTGCTGGCGGGATTACCCCTCCAGATACGCAGTATTTT. Residues: CSVAGGITPPDTQYF.

The V and J genes are TRBV28 and TRBJ1-5; a possible D gene is TRBD1 (5 bases). From germline, CDR1 is MDHEN and CDR2 SYDVKM. The CDR3 is 15 amino acids. V was clipped by 8 bases and J by 0 bases, with 14 bases between them. CDR3 DNA: TGTGCCAGCCAATCCCGGGACTATAGCAATCAGCCCCAGCATTTT. This sequence encodes CASQSRDYSNQPQHF.

This chain joins TRBV5-1 and TRBJ2-1; 11 bases fit TRBD2. CDR3 length: 21 residues. V gave up 2 bases and J gave up 1 base; unmatched junction bases: 17. Germline V gives CDR1 SGHRS, CDR2 YFSETQ. The CDR3 DNA reads TGCGCCAGCAGCTTAATTCCCTCTCCTCGGACTAGCGGGCCTTCCTACAATGAGCAGTTCTTC. Translated: CASSLIPSPRTSGPSYNEQFF.

The V and J genes are TRBV5-8 and TRBJ2-7; 7 bases fit TRBD2. CDR1 is SGHTS and CDR2 is YDEGEE in the germline V gene. Unmatched junction bases numbered 9, after V lost 0 bases and J lost 3 bases. This CDR3 is 16 amino acids long. This chain's CDR3 is CASSLVRASGNYEQYF. The CDR3, as DNA: TGTGCCAGCAGCTTGGTTAGGGCTAGCGGAAACTACGAGCAGTACTTC.

The CDR3 here is CASSPGTSGNNEQFF. CDR3 in DNA: TGTGCCAGCAGCCCGGGGACTAGCGGGAACAATGAGCAGTTCTTC. The genes are TRBV6-5 and TRBJ2-1, with TRBD2 matching over 13 bases. The CDR3 sequence is 15 residues long. Unmatched junction bases numbered 4, after V lost 6 bases and J lost 5 bases. The V gene's germline CDR1 is MNHEY and CDR2 SVGAGI.

The chain links TRBV27 to TRBJ2-5; TRBD2 agrees at 12 bases. The CDR3 contains 16 residues. J was trimmed by 8 bases and V by 5 bases; bases with no gene match: 12. The germline V gene encodes CDR1 MNHEY and CDR2 SMNVEV (reference sequence). The DNA for the CDR3 is TGTGCCAGCAGTCCCCCGAGGACTAGCGGGACCCAAACCCAGTACTTC. It encodes CASSPPRTSGTQTQYF.

The gene calls are TRBV2 and TRBJ1-2, with D unclear. Germline V gives CDR1 SNHLY, CDR2 FYNNEI. This CDR3 comprises 13 residues. V was clipped by 1 base and J by 7 bases, with 10 bases between them. The CDR3 nucleotides read TGTGCCAGCAGTGAAGGGCAGGCGGGTGGCTACACCTTC. This encodes CASSEGQAGGYTF. The entire variable domain, with the rest obtained from reference TRBV2 and TRBJ1-2, is as follows: EPEVTQTPSHQVTQMGQEVILRCVPISNHLYFYWYRQILGQKVEFLVSFYNNEISEKSEIFDDQFSVERPDGSNFTLKIRSTKLEDSAMYFCASSEGQAGGYTFGSGTRLTVV.

The chain has TRBV19 and TRBJ2-7, with TRBD1 matching over 7 bases. With 0 bases clipped from V and 2 bases from J, the junction kept 1 base outside the gene matches. Germline V gene sequence: CDR1 LNHDA, CDR2 SQIVND (reference sequence). The CDR3 totals 14 residues. CDR3 nucleotides: TGTGCCAGTAGTATAGAGGGGACAGCCTACGAGCAGTACTTC. It translates to CASSIEGTAYEQYF.

This clone appeared a single time. This rearrangement joins TRBV6-5 to TRBJ2-7; possible D gene TRBD2, 5 bases. The CDR3 spans 15 residues. Deletions cut 2 bases from V and 6 bases from J, with 17 bases between. Germline V gene lookup returns CDR1 MNHEY and CDR2 SVGAGI. The CDR3: CASSYIAGIRGEQYF. The CDR3, as DNA: TGTGCCAGCAGTTACATAGCCGGGATCCGTGGCGAGCAGTACTTC.

This chain joins TRBV4-1 and TRBJ1-1, with TRBD1 identical over 7 bases. The germline CDR1 and CDR2 sequences are MGHRA and YSYEKL. The CDR3 length is 16 residues. Trimming cost V 3 bases and J 1 base; bases outside gene matches: 8. The CDR3 loop reads CASSHRQGLGNTEAFF. CDR3 nucleotide sequence: TGCGCCAGCAGCCACAGACAGGGTCTCGGGAACACTGAAGCTTTCTTT.

The J gene is TRBJ2-3, the V gene TRBV4-2, with a possible D match to TRBD2 (5 bases). The CDR3 runs 15 residues. The V end was cut by 0 bases, the J end by 8 bases, with 15 bases between. Looked up from germline, CDR1 is LGHNA and CDR2 is YNFKEQ. The CDR3 protein is CASSQEFTSRGTQYF. The DNA for the CDR3 is TGTGCCAGCAGCCAAGAATTCACGAGCCGGGGTACGCAGTATTTT.

The V gene is TRBV30, the J gene TRBJ2-3; 8 nucleotides match TRBD2. CDR1 GTSNPN and CDR2 SVGIG come from the germline V gene (reference sequence). CDR3 length: 15 amino acids. The J segment lost 1 base and the V segment lost 4 bases, leaving 7 bases of the junction unmatched. CDR3 DNA: TGTGCCTGGATCGGGGGGGGCATGGGCACAGATACGCAGTATTTT. Encoded protein: CAWIGGGMGTDTQYF.

As concerns this clone: The sample carries other DNA sequences with the same CDR3. The rearrangement links TRBV28 to TRBJ2-1; the D gene is possibly TRBD2 (5 bases). This CDR3 has 13 amino acids. Germline CDR1 is MDHEN and CDR2 is SYDVKM. The ends were cut back, 10 bases at V and 0 bases at J, with 10 bases in the middle. CDR3 loop: CAIAGSSYNEQFF. The CDR3 DNA follows: TGTGCCATCGCGGGTAGCTCCTACAATGAGCAGTTCTTC.

This chain uses TRBV5-1 with TRBJ1-1; a weak D match, TRBD1 (5 bases). The V end lost 6 bases, the J end lost 2 bases, and 14 bases lay between the germline ends. From germline, CDR1 is SGHRS and CDR2 YFSETQ. This CDR3 has 14 amino acids. The CDR3 nucleotides are TGCGCCAGCAAAAATTCCGGGGGAAACACTGAAGCTTTCTTT. It encodes CASKNSGGNTEAFF.

J is TRBJ2-1 and V is TRBV7-9, with 10 nucleotides matching TRBD2. This CDR3 spans 17 amino acids. V shed 0 bases and J 3 bases; nucleotides not matched to a gene: 5. Germline V lookup: CDR1 SEHNR, CDR2 FQNEAQ (reference sequence). The chain's CDR3 is CASSLAGLAGVYNEQFF. The CDR3 DNA follows: TGTGCCAGCAGCTTAGCGGGGCTAGCGGGAGTCTACAATGAGCAGTTCTTC.

This clone appeared a single time. The chain combines TRBV2 with TRBJ2-2, with 8 bases lining up with TRBD1. The germline V gene encodes CDR1 SNHLY and CDR2 FYNNEI. The CDR3 sequence is 12 residues long. J gave up 7 bases and V 6 bases, and 1 base lay outside the gene matches. CDR3 nucleotides: TGTGCCAGCAGCACAGGGGGCGGGGAGCTGTTTTTT. Translated, it gives CASSTGGGELFF.

V and J are TRBV5-1 and TRBJ2-1; the match to TRBD1 covers 8 bases. The CDR3 contains 14 residues. In germline, CDR1 is SGHRS, CDR2 YFSETQ. J was trimmed by 7 bases and V by 0 bases; bases with no gene match: 3. The CDR3 nucleotides read TGCGCCAGCAGCTTGGGACAGGGGTCAAATGAGCAGTTCTTC. It translates to CASSLGQGSNEQFF.

This chain connects TRBV19 to TRBJ2-1; 11 bases map to TRBD2. The junction had 6 bases not matched to a gene; V was cut back by 4 bases and J by 10 bases. Germline CDR1 is LNHDA and CDR2 is SQIVND (reference sequence). This CDR3 region has 14 residues. For the CDR3, the DNA is TGTGCCAGTAGTACACTAGCGGGAGTGGGGGAGCAGTTCTTC. Translating it yields CASSTLAGVGEQFF.

The rearrangement uses TRBV29-1 and TRBJ1-3; tentative D call: TRBD1 (5 bases). V was clipped by 3 bases and J by 4 bases, with 10 bases between them. CDR3 length equals 13 residues. Germline CDR1 reads SQVTM; CDR2 reads ANQGSEA. This chain's CDR3 is CSVDRVGGNTIYF. The CDR3 DNA sequence: TGCAGCGTTGACAGGGTTGGAGGAAACACCATATATTTT.

The chain links TRBV30 to TRBJ2-7; possible D gene TRBD1, 6 bases. CDR1 is GTSNPN and CDR2 is SVGIG in the germline V gene (reference sequence). CDR3 length: 13 residues. V was cut by 2 bases and J by 4 bases, with 12 bases left in between. The CDR3 is CAWSLGHTYEQYF. The DNA for the CDR3 is TGTGCCTGGAGTCTGGGACACACTTACGAGCAGTACTTC.

J is TRBJ2-3 and V is TRBV19; D not resolved. V lost 6 bases, J lost 5 bases, and 9 bases lay in between. CDR1 LNHDA and CDR2 SQIVND come from the germline V gene (reference sequence). The CDR3 consists of 12 residues. DNA for the CDR3: TGTGCCAGTAGCCCACCAGGAGATACGCAGTATTTT. Translated: CASSPPGDTQYF.

V usage is TRBV19 and J usage is TRBJ2-1, with 8 positions matching TRBD2. Trimming cost V 8 bases and J 6 bases; bases outside gene matches: 3. This CDR3 contains 12 residues. CDR1 and CDR2 (germline): LNHDA, SQIVND (reference sequence). CDR3 residues: CASGLALNEQFF. The DNA for the CDR3 is TGTGCCAGTGGACTAGCCCTCAATGAGCAGTTCTTC.